A single sample gave rise to the 26 T cell receptor beta chains below, sequenced in a study of Ad26.COV2.S vaccination and SARS-CoV-2 variants. Described treatment: around 19 received Ad26.COV2.S at low or high dose, single or two shots; 5 received placebo; per-sample allocation not given. The study sampled participants on day 63 after the first vaccine or placebo injection. TCRdb keeps only in-frame clones here, not all; method: immunoSEQ multiplex PCR. This table holds about 320,000 clones, around 84% found once. The material was peripheral blood, obtained in a trial of Ad26.COV2.S vaccine versus placebo. These receptor sequences come from a person aged 18-65 years who received the Ad26.COV2.S COVID-19 vaccine or a placebo.

The genes are TRBV27 and TRBJ2-5; a possible D gene is TRBD1 (5 bases). V dropped 6 bases and J dropped 3 bases, with 14 bases sitting between them. The V gene's germline CDR1 is MNHEY and CDR2 SMNVEV (reference sequence). The CDR3 spans 14 residues. CDR3 residues: CASRHDREKETQYF. CDR3 sequence (DNA): TGTGCCAGCAGGCATGACAGAGAGAAAGAGACCCAGTACTTC.

The chain recombines TRBV7-6 with TRBJ2-3, with TRBD2 matching over 7 bases. Trimming at V came to 5 bases and at J to 5 bases, leaving 7 bases not matched to a gene. The CDR3 totals 14 residues. Germline V gives CDR1 SGHVS, CDR2 FNYEAQ. Here the CDR3 reads CASSLGLVGDTQYF. In DNA, the CDR3 is TGTGCCAGCAGCCTCGGACTAGTCGGAGATACGCAGTATTTT.

V and J are TRBV4-1 and TRBJ2-3; 11 bases agree with TRBD2. The CDR3 spans 18 residues. Trimming at V came to 5 bases and at J to 1 base, leaving 11 bases not matched to a gene. Germline V CDR1 and CDR2: MGHRA, YSYEKL. This CDR3 is CASSYELAGARRTDTQYF. CDR3 nucleotide sequence: TGCGCCAGCAGCTATGAACTAGCGGGGGCCCGGCGCACAGATACGCAGTATTTT.

The gene calls are TRBV3-1 (or the pseudogene TRBV3-2) and TRBJ1-2, with TRBD1 matching over 8 bases. Germline V gives CDR1 LGHDT, CDR2 YNNKEL (reference sequence). J gave up 11 bases and V 2 bases, and 7 bases lay outside the gene matches. CDR3 length equals 13 residues. CDR3 protein: CASSQSAGGAYTF. The CDR3 DNA reads as TGTGCCAGCAGCCAATCTGCAGGGGGCGCTTACACCTTC.

The CDR3 spells CASSSYLGSVEKLFF. The CDR3 DNA reads TGTGCCAGCAGTTCATACTTGGGTTCGGTAGAAAAACTGTTTTTT. The chain joins TRBV27 to TRBJ1-4; no clear D. The CDR3 extends over 15 amino acids. V gave up 4 bases and J gave up 8 bases, with 17 bases separating them. CDR1 is MNHEY, CDR2 SMNVEV, per germline (reference sequence).

For the CDR3, the DNA is TGTGCCAGCAGCCAAGGGACGTCTGAAGCTTTCTTT. Translation: CASSQGTSEAFF. The chain joins TRBV3-1 (or the pseudogene TRBV3-2) to TRBJ1-1; D ambiguous. Between the trimmed V and J ends, which lost 1 base and 6 bases, there was a span of 6 bases. Looked up from germline, CDR1 is LGHDT and CDR2 is YNNKEL (reference sequence). The CDR3 runs 12 residues.

The chain uses TRBV4-2 and TRBJ2-7; TRBD2 is a possible D gene (5 bases). The CDR3 consists of 13 residues. V was trimmed by 4 bases and J by 6 bases, leaving 13 bases between them. The germline gives CDR1 LGHNA, CDR2 YNFKEQ. Here the CDR3 reads CASSPTRDFEQYF. The CDR3 DNA reads TGTGCCAGCAGCCCGACCCGGGATTTCGAGCAGTACTTC.

V gene TRBV2 combines with J gene TRBJ1-1; the match to TRBD1 covers 8 bases. Germline-derived CDR1 and CDR2 are SNHLY and FYNNEI. This CDR3 is 14 amino acids long. V was clipped by 6 bases and J by 1 base; unmatched bases: 4. The CDR3 DNA sequence: TGTGCCAGCAGCAGACAGGGGAAGAACACTGAAGCTTTCTTT. It is translated as CASSRQGKNTEAFF. Complete variable domain (other parts from reference TRBV2 and TRBJ1-1): EPEVTQTPSHQVTQMGQEVILRCVPISNHLYFYWYRQILGQKVEFLVSFYNNEISEKSEIFDDQFSVERPDGSNFTLKIRSTKLEDSAMYFCASSRQGKNTEAFFGQGTRLTVV.

The chain joins TRBV5-1 to TRBJ1-2; 9 bases agree with TRBD1. Germline CDR1 SGHRS, CDR2 YFSETQ. The CDR3 totals 14 residues. V trimming: 4 bases; J trimming: 5 bases; junction bases outside the gene matches: 6. The DNA of the CDR3 is TGCGCCAGCAGCCCCACAGGGGGCAGATATGGCTACACCTTC. Amino acid sequence: CASSPTGGRYGYTF.

The gene calls are TRBV7-8 and TRBJ2-5, with D hard to call. Germline V gene lookup returns CDR1 SGHVS and CDR2 FQNEAQ. CDR3 length: 14 amino acids. V gave up 2 bases and J gave up 7 bases, with 14 bases separating them. In DNA, the CDR3 is TGTGCCAGCAGCTTATTTGCCAGTCCAAGGACCCAGTACTTC. This codes for CASSLFASPRTQYF. Filled out from reference TRBV7-8 and TRBJ2-5, the complete variable domain reads GAGVSQSPRYKVAKRGQDVALRCDPISGHVSLFWYQQALGQGPEFLTYFQNEAQLDKSGLPSDRFFAERPEGSVSTLKIQRTQQEDSAVYLCASSLFASPRTQYFGPGTRLLVL.

CDR3 coding DNA: TGTGCCAGCAGCGCGGGACAGGGGGCCAGTCAGCCCCAGCATTTT. It yields the protein CASSAGQGASQPQHF. The chain recombines TRBV2 with TRBJ1-5; 12 nucleotides line up with TRBD1. CDR1 is SNHLY and CDR2 is FYNNEI in the germline V gene. The CDR3 length is 15 residues. V gave up 6 bases and J gave up 6 bases; unmatched junction bases: 6.

This chain uses TRBV9 with TRBJ1-2; possibly TRBD1 for D (5 bases). This CDR3 region has 14 residues. CDR1 and CDR2 from the germline V gene are SGDLS and YYNGEE. Trimming removed 1 base at V and 8 bases at J, with 15 bases between. CDR3 region: CASSVTGTSLGYTF. CDR3 DNA sequence: TGTGCCAGCAGCGTAACCGGGACCTCCTTAGGCTACACCTTC.

The CDR3 DNA reads TGCAGCGTTTCACAGGGGACCTCGAACACAGATACGCAGTATTTT. As protein: CSVSQGTSNTDTQYF. The chain joins TRBV29-1 to TRBJ2-3; TRBD1 agrees at 7 bases. The CDR3 consists of 15 residues. Trimming removed 5 bases from V and 2 bases from J; junction bases left unmatched: 10. In germline, CDR1 is SQVTM, CDR2 ANQGSEA.

This clone was detected a few times. V gene TRBV3-1 (or the pseudogene TRBV3-2) combines with J gene TRBJ1-5; 8 bases map to TRBD1. After removal of 3 bases from V and 2 bases from J, the junction contained 6 bases not matched to a gene. The CDR3 has 16 amino acids. CDR1 is LGHDT and CDR2 is YNNKEL in the germline V gene (reference sequence). The CDR3 region is CASSQAGQGGNQPQHF. The CDR3 nucleotides are TGTGCCAGCAGCCAGGCTGGACAGGGCGGCAATCAGCCCCAGCATTTT.

The chain employs TRBV6-6 and TRBJ2-3; D remains unclear. The germline CDR1 and CDR2 sequences are MNHNY and SVGAGI (reference sequence). The ends were cut back, 4 bases at V and 5 bases at J, with 4 bases in the middle. The CDR3 spans 11 residues. The CDR3 nucleotides are TGTGCCAGCAGTTCCCTAGATACGCAGTATTTT. This codes for CASSSLDTQYF.

The table lists this clone with a few counts. The chain carries TRBV18 and TRBJ1-3; 7 bases agree with TRBD1. The CDR3 length is 15 residues. V gave up 6 bases and J gave up 0 bases; unmatched junction bases: 5. CDR1 and CDR2 from the germline V gene are KGHSH and LQKENI. The CDR3 region has the DNA TGTGCCAGCTCCGCCGGACAGGTCTCTGGAAACACCATATATTTT. Its translation is CASSAGQVSGNTIYF. Full variable domain (remainder filled in from reference TRBV18 and TRBJ1-3): NAGVMQNPRHLVRRRGQEARLRCSPMKGHSHVYWYRQLPEEGLKFMVYLQKENIIDESGMPKERFSAEFPKEGPSILRIQQVVRGDSAAYFCASSAGQVSGNTIYFGEGSWLTVV.

The V and J genes are TRBV5-8 and TRBJ2-3, with 11 positions matching TRBD2. Germline CDR1 is SGHTS and CDR2 is YDEGEE. Germline trimming cut 4 bases from V and 2 bases from J; bases unmatched to any gene: 6. The CDR3 sequence is 16 residues long. The CDR3 bases are TGTGCCAGCAGCACCCTGGGACTAGCGGCCACAGATACGCAGTATTTT. Translation gives CASSTLGLAATDTQYF.

The V gene is TRBV5-4, the J gene TRBJ2-5, with a weak D call TRBD2 (5 bases). Looked up from germline, CDR1 is SGHNT and CDR2 is YYREEE (reference sequence). This CDR3 comprises 14 residues. Trimming stripped 1 base from V and 2 bases from J, with 9 bases between. DNA of the CDR3: TGTGCCAGCAGCTTGTACCGGGGACAAGAGACCCAGTACTTC. The encoded protein is CASSLYRGQETQYF.

The chain links TRBV7-8 to TRBJ2-2, with D perhaps assigned TRBD1 or TRBD2 (6 bases each). The germline CDR1 and CDR2 sequences are SGHVS and FQNEAQ. V gave up 5 bases and J gave up 2 bases, with 15 bases separating them. The CDR3 covers 16 residues. The DNA of the CDR3 is TGTGCCAGCAGCCCGGGGGCGGGGTATAACACCGGGGAGCTGTTTTTT. Translating gives CASSPGAGYNTGELFF.

Only a few counts were recorded for this clone. The chain uses TRBV9 and TRBJ2-7; TRBD2 matches 7 bases. This CDR3 has 15 amino acids. The V gene's germline CDR1 is SGDLS and CDR2 YYNGEE. The J segment lost 0 bases and the V segment lost 1 base, leaving 4 bases of the junction unmatched. The CDR3 coding sequence is TGTGCCAGCAGCGTAAGCGGGGAGAGCTCCTACGAGCAGTACTTC. Encoded protein: CASSVSGESSYEQYF.

CDR3 in DNA: TGTGCCAGCAGCTTAGATAGCACAGGGGGCGGTTTAAATTATGGCTACACCTTC. It codes for CASSLDSTGGGLNYGYTF. The rearrangement uses TRBV7-2 and TRBJ1-2; 9 bases match TRBD1. The CDR3 has 18 residues. V shed 1 base and J 5 bases; nucleotides not matched to a gene: 14. Germline lookup yields CDR1 SGHTA and CDR2 FQGNSA. Supplemented by reference TRBV7-2 and TRBJ1-2, the full variable domain reads GAGVSQSPSNKVTEKGKDVELRCDPISGHTALYWYRQSLGQGLEFLIYFQGNSAPDKSGLPSDRFSAERTGGSVSTLTIQRTQQEDSAVYLCASSLDSTGGGLNYGYTFGSGTRLTVV.

The chain couples TRBV24-1 to TRBJ1-1; D unclear. The CDR3 loop spans 15 amino acids. The V gene's germline CDR1 is KGHDR and CDR2 SFDVKD. Trimming pared 6 bases from V and 0 bases from J, leaving 13 bases between. The CDR3 nucleotides are TGTGCCACCAGTCATACCCTATTCTTGAACACTGAAGCTTTCTTT. Translation gives CATSHTLFLNTEAFF.

As regards this clone: With a much larger clone just one base away, this may be a read error. At the DNA level, this CDR3 is encoded by other sequences in the same sample as well. The J gene is TRBJ1-2, the V gene TRBV6-5; D remains ambiguous. This CDR3 contains 11 residues. Germline CDR1 and CDR2: MNHEY and SVGAGI. The CDR3 loop is CASSPRAGYTF. The CDR3 nucleotides are TGTGCTAGCAGCCCCCGAGCCGGCTACACCTTC.

This chain uses TRBV28 with TRBJ1-1; D remains ambiguous. This CDR3 has 12 residues. From germline, CDR1 is MDHEN and CDR2 SYDVKM. The V and J ends lost 6 bases and 1 base respectively, with 6 bases between them. The CDR3 DNA follows: TGTGCCAGCAGGGGTCAGAACACTGAAGCTTTCTTT. Translated: CASRGQNTEAFF.

The rearrangement joins TRBV19 to TRBJ1-6; perhaps TRBD1 as D (5 bases). Trimming shortened V by 6 bases and J by 5 bases, and 8 bases separated the two germline ends. The CDR3 spans 13 residues. The V gene's germline CDR1 is LNHDA and CDR2 SQIVND (reference sequence). This chain's CDR3 is CASRGVNNSPLHF. CDR3 DNA: TGTGCCAGTAGAGGGGTGAATAATTCACCCCTCCACTTT.

J is TRBJ2-5 and V is TRBV18; TRBD2 agrees at 7 bases. With 1 base clipped from V and 4 bases from J, the junction kept 3 bases outside the gene matches. CDR3 length: 14 residues. In germline, CDR1 is KGHSH, CDR2 LQKENI. The chain's CDR3 is CASSPRGRGETQYF. In DNA, the CDR3 is TGTGCCAGCTCACCACGGGGGAGGGGAGAGACCCAGTACTTC.